These 22 T cell receptor beta chains share one sample of origin, sequenced in a study of blood T cell repertoires in COVID-19. Produced via immunoSEQ multiplex PCR; TCRdb's table is partial and in-frame only. The table lists about 64,000 clones, about nine tenths of them singletons. The specimen was peripheral blood. The source is a human donor in a cohort sampled during active COVID-19.

The genes are TRBV6-2 or TRBV6-3 and TRBJ2-7; 12 nucleotides align to TRBD2. CDR3 length: 16 residues. Germline V gene data show CDR1 as MNHEY and CDR2 as SVGEGT. V lost 2 bases and J lost 8; bases outside the gene matches: 10. This chain's CDR3 is CASSYGGTSGYDKQYF. The CDR3 DNA sequence: TGTGCCAGCAGTTACGGGGGGACTAGCGGGTACGACAAGCAGTACTTC.

The chain joins TRBV5-4 to TRBJ2-4, with 9 bases that match TRBD1. The CDR3 contains 17 residues. V trimming: 4 bases; J trimming: 3 bases; junction bases outside the gene matches: 11. The germline CDR1 and CDR2 sequences are SGHNT and YYREEE (reference sequence). The CDR3 DNA reads TGTGCCAGCAGCCGACAGACAGGGGGAACTGTCAAAAACATTCAGTACTTC. This encodes CASSRQTGGTVKNIQYF.

The chain uses TRBV4-3 and TRBJ2-1; 9 bases map to TRBD2. V lost 4 bases, J lost 5 bases, and 6 bases stayed unmatched. CDR1 and CDR2 from the germline V gene are LGHNA and YSLEER. The CDR3 consists of 15 residues. CDR3 in DNA: TGCGCCAGCAGCCTTAGCGGGAGAATTCACAATGAGCAGTTCTTC. Translated: CASSLSGRIHNEQFF.

This CDR3 reads CASSLAPGLATQQYF. The CDR3 DNA reads as TGCGCCAGCAGCTTGGCACCGGGACTAGCGACTCAGCAGTACTTC. The rearrangement links TRBV5-1 to TRBJ2-7; 10 nucleotides match TRBD2. With 0 bases clipped from V and 8 bases from J, the junction kept 8 bases outside the gene matches. Germline CDR1 SGHRS, CDR2 YFSETQ. The CDR3 spans 15 residues.

This chain links TRBV6-2 or TRBV6-3 with TRBJ2-2; D remains ambiguous. Trimming took 6 bases from V and 5 from J, leaving 7 bases between them. This CDR3 is built from 12 residues. CDR1 and CDR2 from the germline V gene are MNHEY and SVGEGT. CDR3 sequence: CASSPPTGELFF. For the CDR3, the DNA is TGTGCCAGCAGCCCCCCTACCGGGGAGCTGTTTTTT.

V usage is TRBV29-1 and J usage is TRBJ2-3; 8 bases are shared with TRBD1. Trimming removed 7 bases from V and 3 bases from J; junction bases left unmatched: 6. Germline loops: CDR1 SQVTM, CDR2 ANQGSEA. The CDR3 is 13 amino acids. CDR3 DNA sequence: TGCAGCGCAGATGACAGGGGAACAGATACGCAGTATTTT. It yields the protein CSADDRGTDTQYF.

This clone has just one count. This rearrangement joins TRBV28 to TRBJ2-7, with TRBD2 identical over 9 bases. The CDR3 runs to 13 residues. CDR1 MDHEN and CDR2 SYDVKM come from the germline V gene. Trimming took 5 bases from V and 7 from J; bases not matched to a gene: 6. The CDR3 DNA reads TGTGCCAGCAGTCTAGCGGGGCTGAGGGAGCAGTACTTC. Amino acids: CASSLAGLREQYF.

V usage is TRBV7-9 and J usage is TRBJ2-2; a possible D gene is TRBD2 (5 bases). Germline CDR1 is SEHNR and CDR2 is FQNEAQ (reference sequence). The V and J ends lost 7 bases and 6 bases respectively, with 15 bases between them. The CDR3 contains 14 residues. This chain's CDR3 is CASISGYSPGELFF. CDR3 nucleotides: TGTGCCAGCATCTCGGGATATTCTCCCGGGGAGCTGTTTTTT.

This clone came up once. V is TRBV19 and J is TRBJ1-5; a weak D match, TRBD1 (6 bases). CDR3 length: 17 residues. Germline CDR1 and CDR2: LNHDA and SQIVND (reference sequence). Deletions cut 6 bases from V and 0 bases from J, with 18 bases between. The CDR3 bases are TGTGCCAGTAGATGGACGGACAGAAAGGATAGCAATCAGCCCCAGCATTTT. As protein: CASRWTDRKDSNQPQHF.

This sequence joins TRBV10-2 and TRBJ2-7; 8 nucleotides agree with TRBD2. Per germline, CDR1 WSHSY and CDR2 SAAADI. The CDR3 totals 14 residues. Trimming took 6 bases from V and 2 from J; bases not matched to a gene: 6. This CDR3 reads CASRQAGGTYEQYF. The CDR3 region has the DNA TGCGCCAGCAGGCAGGCGGGAGGAACCTACGAGCAGTACTTC.

The gene calls are TRBV5-6 and TRBJ1-2; a possible D gene is TRBD1 (5 bases). Per germline, CDR1 SGHDT and CDR2 YYEEEE. The CDR3 totals 15 residues. V was shortened by 1 base and J by 5 bases, with 15 bases between the two germline ends. The CDR3 sequence is CASSLRAGFEYGYTF. For the CDR3, the DNA is TGTGCCAGCAGCTTGCGTGCAGGGTTTGAGTATGGCTACACCTTC.

The gene calls are TRBV7-3 and TRBJ2-7; possible D gene TRBD2, 5 bases. The germline gives CDR1 SGHTA, CDR2 FQGTGA. Between the trimmed V and J ends, which lost 5 bases and 0 bases, there was a span of 11 bases. The CDR3 totals 14 residues. The CDR3 reads CASSPGLSSYEQYF. In DNA form, the CDR3 reads TGTGCCAGCAGCCCAGGACTGAGCTCCTACGAGCAGTACTTC.

The chain couples TRBV7-3 to TRBJ2-1; TRBD2 agrees at 12 bases. This CDR3 contains 17 residues. Germline assignment: CDR1 SGHTA and CDR2 FQGTGA. Unmatched junction bases numbered 9, after V lost 1 base and J lost 8 bases. The CDR3 sequence: CASSLRGSSGREDEQFF. The CDR3 bases are TGTGCCAGCAGCTTAAGGGGTTCTAGCGGGAGGGAGGATGAGCAGTTCTTC.

This sequence joins TRBV5-1 and TRBJ2-1; possibly TRBD1 for D (6 bases). The CDR3 covers 16 residues. With 0 bases removed from V and 4 bases from J, the gap between germline ends came to 14 bases. Germline loops: CDR1 SGHRS, CDR2 YFSETQ. The DNA of the CDR3 is TGCGCCAGCAGCTTGGGGGACAAAGGGTTATACAATGAGCAGTTCTTC. The encoded protein is CASSLGDKGLYNEQFF.

CDR3 amino acids: CASSLPRTGGDTQYF. The DNA for the CDR3 is TGTGCCAGCAGCTTACCTCGAACGGGTGGAGATACGCAGTATTTT. This chain links TRBV7-2 with TRBJ2-3; D uncertain. The CDR3 totals 15 residues. V dropped 2 bases and J dropped 5 bases, with 14 bases sitting between them. The germline gives CDR1 SGHTA, CDR2 FQGNSA.

V is TRBV5-5 and J is TRBJ2-7; a weak D match, TRBD1 (6 bases). CDR3 length: 11 amino acids. Germline CDR1 reads SGHKS; CDR2 reads YYEKEE (reference sequence). DNA for the CDR3: TGTGCTACCCGCGGAAGGGGGGAGCAGTACTTC. Its translation is CATRGRGEQYF.

The chain carries TRBV12-5 and TRBJ1-2, with 7 nucleotides matching TRBD1. CDR1 and CDR2 from the germline V gene are LGHNT and FRNRAP. V lost 5 bases and J lost 5; bases outside the gene matches: 11. The CDR3 is 15 amino acids. The CDR3 nucleotides are TGTGCTAGTGGTCCGAGCAGACAGGGTCGGTATGGCTACACCTTC. It specifies CASGPSRQGRYGYTF.

The J gene is TRBJ2-7, the V gene TRBV6-6; 8 bases fit TRBD2. The junction had 12 bases not matched to a gene; V was cut back by 7 bases and J by 4 bases. CDR1 is MNHNY, CDR2 SVGAGI, per germline (reference sequence). The CDR3 has 15 amino acids. The CDR3 sequence: CASIPGSGRGYEQYF. CDR3 coding DNA: TGTGCCAGCATCCCGGGCAGCGGGAGAGGTTACGAGCAGTACTTC.

This chain links TRBV7-2 with TRBJ2-3, with 15 nucleotides matching TRBD2. Looked up from germline, CDR1 is SGHTA and CDR2 is FQGNSA. This CDR3 comprises 19 residues. V dropped 0 bases and J dropped 2; count of bases not matched to a gene: 6. CDR3 in DNA: TGTGCCAGCAGCTTAGCCGGGACTAGCGGGAGGCCTAACACAGATACGCAGTATTTT. Amino acids: CASSLAGTSGRPNTDTQYF.

The chain uses TRBV7-2 and TRBJ1-1, with D perhaps TRBD1 (5 bases). CDR3 length: 16 residues. Trimming stripped 1 base from V and 4 bases from J, with 16 bases between. CDR1 is SGHTA, CDR2 FQGNSA, per germline. In DNA form, the CDR3 reads TGTGCCAGCAGCTTAGTTGGGGTCCCCAGGGCCACTGAAGCTTTCTTT. Translation: CASSLVGVPRATEAFF. Full variable domain (rest looked up from reference TRBV7-2 and TRBJ1-1): GAGVSQSPSNKVTEKGKDVELRCDPISGHTALYWYRQSLGQGLEFLIYFQGNSAPDKSGLPSDRFSAERTGGSVSTLTIQRTQQEDSAVYLCASSLVGVPRATEAFFGQGTRLTVV.

The chain is built from TRBV7-8 and TRBJ2-3; TRBD2 agrees at 7 bases. Germline-derived CDR1 and CDR2 are SGHVS and FQNEAQ. J was trimmed by 4 bases and V by 3 bases; bases with no gene match: 10. The CDR3 spans 16 residues. CDR3 bases: TGTGCCAGCAGCTTCAGCGGGCGGGAGCCTGCAGATACGCAGTATTTT. It is translated as CASSFSGREPADTQYF. Drawing the rest from reference TRBV7-8 and TRBJ2-3, the complete variable domain is GAGVSQSPRYKVAKRGQDVALRCDPISGHVSLFWYQQALGQGPEFLTYFQNEAQLDKSGLPSDRFFAERPEGSVSTLKIQRTQQEDSAVYLCASSFSGREPADTQYFGPGTRLTVL.

The V call is TRBV11-2, the J call TRBJ2-7; possible D gene TRBD1, 6 bases. CDR3 length: 14 amino acids. Germline CDR1 reads SGHAT; CDR2 reads FQNNGV. V was trimmed by 3 bases and J by 4 bases, leaving 13 bases between them. CDR3 region: CASSLVTTGYEQYF. The CDR3 DNA is TGTGCCAGCAGCTTGGTCACTACAGGGTACGAGCAGTACTTC. Combining the CDR3 with reference TRBV11-2 and TRBJ2-7 gives the whole variable domain EAGVAQSPRYKIIEKRQSVAFWCNPISGHATLYWYQQILGQGPKLLIQFQNNGVVDDSQLPKDRFSAERLKGVDSTLKIQPAKLEDSAVYLCASSLVTTGYEQYFGPGTRLTVT.